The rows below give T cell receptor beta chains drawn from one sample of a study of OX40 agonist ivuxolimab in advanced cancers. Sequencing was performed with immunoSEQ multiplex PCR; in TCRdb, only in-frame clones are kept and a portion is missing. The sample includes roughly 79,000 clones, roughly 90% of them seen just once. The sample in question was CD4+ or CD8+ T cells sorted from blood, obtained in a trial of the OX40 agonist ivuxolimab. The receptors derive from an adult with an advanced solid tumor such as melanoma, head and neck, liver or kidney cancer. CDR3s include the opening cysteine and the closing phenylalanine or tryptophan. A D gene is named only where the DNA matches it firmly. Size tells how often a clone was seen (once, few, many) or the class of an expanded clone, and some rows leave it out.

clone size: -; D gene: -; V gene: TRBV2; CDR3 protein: CASRGPEAFF
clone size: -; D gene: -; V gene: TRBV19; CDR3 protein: CASSIQGPSYEQYF
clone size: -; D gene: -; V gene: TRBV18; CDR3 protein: CASSPSRVDKFAYGYTF
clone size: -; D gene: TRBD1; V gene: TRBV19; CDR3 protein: CASTRMDRDYGYTF
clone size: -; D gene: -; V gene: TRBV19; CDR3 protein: CASSIGSLGAFF
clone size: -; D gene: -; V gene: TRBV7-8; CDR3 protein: CASSLDGGSYEQYF
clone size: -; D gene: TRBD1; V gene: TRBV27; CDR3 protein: CASSRGTGLVQPQHF
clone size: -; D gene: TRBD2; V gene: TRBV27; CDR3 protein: CASSIGTSGNGEQFF
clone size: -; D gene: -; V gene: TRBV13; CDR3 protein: CASSRIGGTSSYEQYF
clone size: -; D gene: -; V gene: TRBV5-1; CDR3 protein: CASSLDGGRETQYF
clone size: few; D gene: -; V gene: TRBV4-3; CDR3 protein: CASSQEPLQGDYGYTF
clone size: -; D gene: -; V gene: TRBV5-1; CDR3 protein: CASSMGIDQPQHF
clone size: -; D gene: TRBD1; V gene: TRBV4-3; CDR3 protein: CASSQEWGTGNEKLFF
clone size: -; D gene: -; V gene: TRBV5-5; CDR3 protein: CASSLDWAAASWIYEQYF
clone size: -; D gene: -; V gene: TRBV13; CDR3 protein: CASSLGRGQPQHF
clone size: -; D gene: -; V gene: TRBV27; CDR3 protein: CASKVLNTGELFF
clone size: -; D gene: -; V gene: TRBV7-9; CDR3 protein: CASSLVSSLGQETQYF
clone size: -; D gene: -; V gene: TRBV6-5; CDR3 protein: CASSSGFRLTEAFF
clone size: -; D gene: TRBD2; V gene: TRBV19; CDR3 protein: CASTAGVASYNEQFF
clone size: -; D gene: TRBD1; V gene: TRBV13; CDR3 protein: CASNGGTGLAHNEQFF
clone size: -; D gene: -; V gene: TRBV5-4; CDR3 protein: CASSWGQSSGNTIYF
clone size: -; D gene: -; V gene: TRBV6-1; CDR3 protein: CASSEGGGRTYGYTF
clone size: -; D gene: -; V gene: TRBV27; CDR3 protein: CASSLGSGAEAFF
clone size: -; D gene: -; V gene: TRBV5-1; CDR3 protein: CASSSTANTGELFF
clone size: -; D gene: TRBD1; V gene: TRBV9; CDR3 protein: CASSPGTGAYNEQFF
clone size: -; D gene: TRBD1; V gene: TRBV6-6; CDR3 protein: CASSTRTGGNTDTQYF
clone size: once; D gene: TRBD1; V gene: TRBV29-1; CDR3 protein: CSVAPFRTGEADTQYF
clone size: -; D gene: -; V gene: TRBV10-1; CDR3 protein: CASSESDRTYTDTQYF
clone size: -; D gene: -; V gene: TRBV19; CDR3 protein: CASSIDGGGYGYTF
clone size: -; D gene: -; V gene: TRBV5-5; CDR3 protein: CASSLAAAGYAFF
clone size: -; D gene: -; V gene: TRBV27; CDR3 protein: CASSSPGGGHEQYF
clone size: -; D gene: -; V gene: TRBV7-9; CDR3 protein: CASSSKGGTEAFF
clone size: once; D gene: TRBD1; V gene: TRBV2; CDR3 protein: CASSDGQGDNEQFF
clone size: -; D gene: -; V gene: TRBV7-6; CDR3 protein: CASSLATGEFYNSPLHF
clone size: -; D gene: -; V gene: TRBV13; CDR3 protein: CASSLGDSYEQYF
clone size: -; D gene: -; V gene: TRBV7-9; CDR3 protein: CASSLVLGQETQYF
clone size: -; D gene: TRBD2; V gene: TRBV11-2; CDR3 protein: CASSTNRDYPPETQYF
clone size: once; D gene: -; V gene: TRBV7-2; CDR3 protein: CASSRRQTERAEAFF
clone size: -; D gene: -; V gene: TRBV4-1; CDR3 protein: CASSPLGDVYNEQFF